The 17 T cell receptor beta chains reported below all come from one sample, sequenced in a study of T cell clonotyping in hematopoietic cell transplantation. The time point denotes: recipient sample about 28 days before transplant, after cytoreduction. Assay used: immunoSEQ multiplex PCR; TCRdb lists only in-frame clones, some missing. The sample lists some 45,000 clones, around 84% seen once, with 4% to 5.5% in the top ten. Here the sequenced sample was peripheral blood mononuclear cells, taken before stem cell transplant. Every receptor here comes from a man in his fifties or sixties with myelodysplastic syndrome. Some clones in this sample may be carry-over from other donors' samples.

The chain employs TRBV6-5 and TRBJ2-4; D gene ambiguous. V dropped 2 bases and J dropped 0 bases, with 8 bases sitting between them. CDR1 MNHEY and CDR2 SVGAGI come from the germline V gene. CDR3 length: 15 residues. CDR3 nucleotide sequence: TGTGCCAGCAGTTACAAGCCCCAAGCCAAAAACATTCAGTACTTC. It encodes CASSYKPQAKNIQYF.

This clone was counted only a few times. Sequence at one end of the junction differs from germline and may be a read error. The J gene is TRBJ2-7, the V gene TRBV6-6, with a weak D call TRBD1 (5 bases). Germline values: CDR1 MNHNY, CDR2 SVGAGI (reference sequence). This CDR3 is built from 15 residues. CDR3 nucleotide sequence: TGTGCCAGCAGTTACGGGGCGGACACCTACGAGCAAGAGCGCTTC. It encodes CASSYGADTYEQERF.

The V call is TRBV25-1, the J call TRBJ1-2; 9 nucleotides agree with TRBD1. The germline CDR1 and CDR2 sequences are MGHDK and SYGVNS. V dropped 4 bases and J dropped 6; count of bases not matched to a gene: 3. CDR3 length: 13 amino acids. The CDR3 region is CASSGTGEDGYTF. As DNA, the CDR3 is TGTGCCAGCAGTGGGACAGGGGAGGATGGCTACACCTTC.

Judged by abundance, this clone is medium-sized. The genes are TRBV5-1 and TRBJ1-5, with D possibly being TRBD1 (6 bases). The CDR3 is made up of 15 amino acids. Germline-derived CDR1 and CDR2 are SGHRS and YFSETQ. V was shortened by 4 bases and J by 0 bases, with 11 bases between the two germline ends. CDR3: CASSATGNSNQPQHF. The CDR3 nucleotides are TGCGCCAGCAGCGCTACAGGGAATAGCAATCAGCCCCAGCATTTT.

The chain joins TRBV6-5 to TRBJ1-2; D remains unclear. Germline CDR1 and CDR2: MNHEY and SVGAGI. The V end was cut by 3 bases, the J end by 5 bases, with 13 bases between. The CDR3 runs to 14 residues. The chain's CDR3 is CASSYTPKYYGYTF. The CDR3 DNA reads as TGTGCCAGCAGTTATACCCCGAAGTATTATGGCTACACCTTC.

V is TRBV9 and J is TRBJ2-3; 10 bases align to TRBD1. The CDR3 covers 16 residues. Trimming removed 4 bases from V and 4 bases from J; junction bases left unmatched: 9. The germline gives CDR1 SGDLS, CDR2 YYNGEE. This CDR3 is CASSWTGTGDPDTQYF. As DNA, the CDR3 is TGTGCCAGCAGCTGGACCGGGACAGGGGACCCAGATACGCAGTATTTT.

The chain is built from TRBV5-5 and TRBJ2-1; D not certain. This CDR3 comprises 11 residues. Trimming stripped 0 bases from V and 9 bases from J, with 4 bases between. Germline CDR1 is SGHKS and CDR2 is YYEKEE (reference sequence). Here the CDR3 reads CASSLGGEQFF. CDR3 nucleotides: TGTGCCAGCAGCTTGGGGGGTGAGCAGTTCTTC. The variable domain in full, with the rest retrieved from reference TRBV5-5 and TRBJ2-1, is DAGVTQSPTHLIKTRGQQVTLRCSPISGHKSVSWYQQVLGQGPQFIFQYYEKEERGRGNFPDRFSARQFPNYSSELNVNALLLGDSALYLCASSLGGEQFFGPGTRLTVL.

This clone was picked up a small number of times. This chain joins TRBV11-2 and TRBJ2-7, with D perhaps matching TRBD1 or TRBD2 (5 bases each). Germline assignment: CDR1 SGHAT and CDR2 FQNNGV. The CDR3 totals 14 residues. Trimming took 5 bases from V and 3 from J, leaving 14 bases between them. The CDR3 DNA reads TGTGCCAGCAGCCCGGGACGGCGGGTCTACGAGCAGTACTTC. It codes for CASSPGRRVYEQYF.

This sequence joins TRBV5-4 and TRBJ1-1; D gene uncertain. V was pared by 0 bases and J by 0 bases, with 6 bases between. The CDR3 loop spans 14 amino acids. Germline CDR1 SGHNT, CDR2 YYREEE (reference sequence). The chain's CDR3 is CASSLADMNTEAFF. The DNA of the CDR3 is TGTGCCAGCAGCTTGGCAGACATGAACACTGAAGCTTTCTTT. Full variable domain (remainder filled in from reference TRBV5-4 and TRBJ1-1): ETGVTQSPTHLIKTRGQQVTLRCSSQSGHNTVSWYQQALGQGPQFIFQYYREEENGRGNFPPRFSGLQFPNYSSELNVNALELDDSALYLCASSLADMNTEAFFGQGTRLTVV.

The rearrangement joins TRBV29-1 to TRBJ2-1, with D unresolved. CDR1 and CDR2 (germline): SQVTM, ANQGSEA. The ends were cut back, 3 bases at V and 5 bases at J, with 14 bases in the middle. This CDR3 is 14 amino acids long. Here the CDR3 DNA reads TGCAGCGTTGATCTCAGGTCCGACGACAATGAGCAGTTCTTC. Protein product: CSVDLRSDDNEQFF.

The V and J genes are TRBV30 and TRBJ1-6; the D gene is possibly TRBD1 (5 bases). The CDR3 is 12 amino acids. CDR1 GTSNPN and CDR2 SVGIG come from the germline V gene (reference sequence). Between the trimmed V and J ends, which lost 5 bases and 8 bases, there was a span of 10 bases. CDR3 region: CAWGDGYSPLHF. The CDR3 DNA is TGTGCCTGGGGGGACGGCTATTCACCCCTCCACTTT. Full variable domain (rest looked up from reference TRBV30 and TRBJ1-6): SQTIHQWPATLVQPVGSPLSLECTVEGTSNPNLYWYRQAAGRGLQLLFYSVGIGQISSEVPQNLSASRPQDRQFILSSKKLLLSDSGFYLCAWGDGYSPLHFGNGTRLTVT.

As concerns this clone: One junction end does not reproduce the germline sequence, and a read error may be involved. The chain uses TRBV7-7 and TRBJ2-3; no clear D. This CDR3 has 14 amino acids. The V gene's germline CDR1 is SSHAT and CDR2 FNYEAQ (reference sequence). The CDR3 loop reads CASSPLDTTDTQYF. The CDR3 DNA reads as TGTGCTAGCAGCCCCCTTGATACCACAGATACGCAGTATTTT.

This chain connects TRBV29-1 to TRBJ1-1; tentatively, D is TRBD1 (5 bases). The germline V and J ends were trimmed by 3 bases and 8 bases, with 10 bases remaining between them. This CDR3 has 11 amino acids. CDR1 and CDR2 (germline): SQVTM, ANQGSEA. The CDR3 nucleotides read TGCAGCGTTGAGGGGGAACGGGAAGCTTTCTTT. Encoded protein: CSVEGEREAFF.

V and J are TRBV5-6 and TRBJ2-3, with 10 bases that match TRBD2. From germline, CDR1 is SGHDT and CDR2 YYEEEE. V was clipped by 0 bases and J by 5 bases; unmatched bases: 3. The CDR3 extends over 15 amino acids. The CDR3 DNA sequence: TGTGCCAGCAGCTTGGAGCGGGGGGGCTTAGATACGCAGTATTTT. This translates into CASSLERGGLDTQYF.

The chain has TRBV5-8 and TRBJ1-1; TRBD1 matches 7 bases. V shed 4 bases and J 12 bases; nucleotides not matched to a gene: 9. In germline, CDR1 is SGHTS, CDR2 YDEGEE. The CDR3 runs 12 residues. The CDR3: CASSSDRVPPFF. CDR3 coding DNA: TGTGCCAGCAGCAGCGACAGGGTCCCCCCTTTCTTT.

The rearrangement links TRBV9 to TRBJ2-2, with D unresolved. The length of the CDR3 is 16 residues. Between the trimmed V and J ends, which lost 2 bases and 0 bases, there was a span of 11 bases. Per germline, CDR1 SGDLS and CDR2 YYNGEE. CDR3 nucleotide sequence: TGTGCCAGCAGCGTGGGCATAGCCTCGAACACCGGGGAGCTGTTTTTT. Encoded protein: CASSVGIASNTGELFF.

This rearrangement joins TRBV5-8 to TRBJ2-7; 10 bases are shared with TRBD1. The CDR3 runs to 16 residues. Trimming removed 4 bases from V and 1 base from J; junction bases left unmatched: 8. Germline lookup yields CDR1 SGHTS and CDR2 YDEGEE. The CDR3 loop is CASSPTGQGVSYEQYF. Written as DNA, the CDR3 is TGTGCCAGCAGCCCAACAGGACAGGGGGTTTCCTACGAGCAGTACTTC. Full variable domain (rest looked up from reference TRBV5-8 and TRBJ2-7): EAGVTQSPTHLIKTRGQQATLRCSPISGHTSVYWYQQALGLGLQFLLWYDEGEERNRGNFPPRFSGRQFPNYSSELNVNALELEDSALYLCASSPTGQGVSYEQYFGPGTRLTVT.